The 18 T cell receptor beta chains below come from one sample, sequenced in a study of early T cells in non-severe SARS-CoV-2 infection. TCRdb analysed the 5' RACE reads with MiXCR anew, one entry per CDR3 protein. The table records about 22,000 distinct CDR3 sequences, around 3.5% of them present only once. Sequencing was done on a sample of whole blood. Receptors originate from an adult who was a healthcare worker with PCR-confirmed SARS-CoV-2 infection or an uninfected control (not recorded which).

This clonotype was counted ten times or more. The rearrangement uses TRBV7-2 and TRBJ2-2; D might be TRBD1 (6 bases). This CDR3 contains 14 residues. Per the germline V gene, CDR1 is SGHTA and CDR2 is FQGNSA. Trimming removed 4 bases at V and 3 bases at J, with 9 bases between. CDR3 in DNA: TGTGCCAGCAGCTCACGGACAGACACCGGGGAGCTGTTTTTT. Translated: CASSSRTDTGELFF.

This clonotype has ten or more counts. The CDR3 nucleotides are TGTGCCAGCACCTTCGACGTTGGGGGGGCAAGTCAGCAGTACTTC. The encoded protein is CASTFDVGGASQQYF. The V gene is TRBV7-9, the J gene TRBJ2-7, with TRBD2 as a possible D gene (7 bases). V lost 7 bases, J lost 8 bases, and 24 bases lay in between. The CDR3 sequence is 15 residues long. The germline V gene encodes CDR1 SEHNR and CDR2 FQNEAQ (reference sequence).

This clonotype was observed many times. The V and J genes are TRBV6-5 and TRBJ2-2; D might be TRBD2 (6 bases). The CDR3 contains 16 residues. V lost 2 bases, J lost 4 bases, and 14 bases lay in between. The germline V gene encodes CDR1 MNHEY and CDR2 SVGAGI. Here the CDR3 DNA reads TGTGCCAGCAGTTACCCGAGCGGGCCTCGCACCGGGGAGCTGTTTTTT. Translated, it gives CASSYPSGPRTGELFF.

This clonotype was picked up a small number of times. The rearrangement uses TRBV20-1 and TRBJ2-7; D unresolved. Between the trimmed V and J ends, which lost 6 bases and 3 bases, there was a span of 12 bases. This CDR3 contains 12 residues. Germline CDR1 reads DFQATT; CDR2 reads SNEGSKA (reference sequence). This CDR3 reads CSAVPHDYEQYF. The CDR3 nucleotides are TGCAGTGCCGTCCCGCACGACTACGAGCAGTACTTC.

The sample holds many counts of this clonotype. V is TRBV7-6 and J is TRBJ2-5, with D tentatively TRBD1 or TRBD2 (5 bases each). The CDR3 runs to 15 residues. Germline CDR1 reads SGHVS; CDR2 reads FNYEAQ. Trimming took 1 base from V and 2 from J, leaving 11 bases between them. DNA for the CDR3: TGTGCCAGCAGCTTAGTCGGGACGCTGCAAGAGACCCAGTACTTC. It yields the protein CASSLVGTLQETQYF.

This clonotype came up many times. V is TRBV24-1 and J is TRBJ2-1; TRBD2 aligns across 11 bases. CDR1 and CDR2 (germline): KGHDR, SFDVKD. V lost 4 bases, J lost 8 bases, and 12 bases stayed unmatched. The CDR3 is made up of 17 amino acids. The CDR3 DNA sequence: TGTGCCACCAGTGACCCCCTTCTAGCGGGAGGTAGGGATGAGCAGTTCTTC. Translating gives CATSDPLLAGGRDEQFF.

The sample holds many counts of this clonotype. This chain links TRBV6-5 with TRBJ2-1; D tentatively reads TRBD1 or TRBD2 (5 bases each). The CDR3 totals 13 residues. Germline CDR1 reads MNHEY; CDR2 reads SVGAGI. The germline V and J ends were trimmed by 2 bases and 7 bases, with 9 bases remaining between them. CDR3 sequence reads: CASSYMGENEQFF. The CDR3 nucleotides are TGTGCCAGCAGTTACATGGGGGAGAATGAGCAGTTCTTC.

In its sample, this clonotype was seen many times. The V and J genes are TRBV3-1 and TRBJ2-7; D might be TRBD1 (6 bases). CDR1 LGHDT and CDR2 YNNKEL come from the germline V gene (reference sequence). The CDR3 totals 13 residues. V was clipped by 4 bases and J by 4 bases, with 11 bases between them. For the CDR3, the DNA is TGTGCCAGCAGCCCCAACAGGGTATACGAGCAGTACTTC. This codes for CASSPNRVYEQYF.

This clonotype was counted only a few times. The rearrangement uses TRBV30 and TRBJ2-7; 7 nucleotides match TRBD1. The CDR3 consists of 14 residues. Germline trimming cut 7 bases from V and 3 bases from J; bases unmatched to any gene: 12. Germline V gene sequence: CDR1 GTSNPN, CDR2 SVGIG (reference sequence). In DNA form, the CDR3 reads TGTGCCTTCCTCACTAGGGGGCGCTTCTACGAGCAGTACTTC. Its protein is CAFLTRGRFYEQYF. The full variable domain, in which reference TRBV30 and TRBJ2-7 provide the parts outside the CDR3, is SQTIHQWPATLVQPVGSPLSLECTVEGTSNPNLYWYRQAAGRGLQLLFYSVGIGQISSEVPQNLSASRPQDRQFILSSKKLLLSDSGFYLCAFLTRGRFYEQYFGPGTRLTVT.

The CDR3 spells CATSDPVGYEQYF. The CDR3 nucleotides read TGTGCCACCAGTGACCCGGTTGGGTACGAGCAGTACTTC. The chain joins TRBV24-1 to TRBJ2-7; unclear D gene. Trimming removed 4 bases from V and 4 bases from J, with 10 bases in between. Germline V gene lookup returns CDR1 KGHDR and CDR2 SFDVKD. The CDR3 is 13 amino acids.

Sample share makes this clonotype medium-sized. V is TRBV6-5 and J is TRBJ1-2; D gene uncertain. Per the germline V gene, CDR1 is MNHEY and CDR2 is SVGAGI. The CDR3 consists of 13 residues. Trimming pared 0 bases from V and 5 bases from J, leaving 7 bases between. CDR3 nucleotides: TGTGCCAGCAGTTACTCCGCAGGATATGGCTACACCTTC. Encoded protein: CASSYSAGYGYTF.

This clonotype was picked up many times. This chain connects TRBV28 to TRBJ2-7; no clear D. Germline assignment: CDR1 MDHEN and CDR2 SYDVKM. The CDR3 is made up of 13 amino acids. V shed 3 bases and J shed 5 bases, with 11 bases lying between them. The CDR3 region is CASSFPYTDEQYF. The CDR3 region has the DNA TGTGCCAGCAGTTTTCCTTACACGGACGAGCAGTACTTC.

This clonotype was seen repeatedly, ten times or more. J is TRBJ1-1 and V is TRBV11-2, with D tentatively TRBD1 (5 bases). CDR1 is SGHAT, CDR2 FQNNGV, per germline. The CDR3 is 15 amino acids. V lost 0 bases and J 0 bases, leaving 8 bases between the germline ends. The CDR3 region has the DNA TGTGCCAGCAGCTTAGATGGACAAATGAACACTGAAGCTTTCTTT. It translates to CASSLDGQMNTEAFF.

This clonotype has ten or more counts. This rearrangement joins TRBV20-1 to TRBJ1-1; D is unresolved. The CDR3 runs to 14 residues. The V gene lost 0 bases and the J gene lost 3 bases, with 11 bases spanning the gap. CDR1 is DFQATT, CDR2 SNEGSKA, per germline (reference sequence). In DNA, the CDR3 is TGCAGTGCTAGAGACCCCCGGTTTCACACTGAAGCTTTCTTT. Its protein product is CSARDPRFHTEAFF.

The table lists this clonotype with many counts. CDR3 coding DNA: TGTGCCAGCAGTTTGGGAGTAAGCACAGATACGCAGTATTTT. Translation gives CASSLGVSTDTQYF. This chain joins TRBV27 and TRBJ2-3; possible D gene TRBD2, 5 bases. The ends were cut back, 3 bases at V and 0 bases at J, with 7 bases in the middle. The CDR3 loop spans 14 amino acids. The germline gives CDR1 MNHEY, CDR2 SMNVEV (reference sequence).

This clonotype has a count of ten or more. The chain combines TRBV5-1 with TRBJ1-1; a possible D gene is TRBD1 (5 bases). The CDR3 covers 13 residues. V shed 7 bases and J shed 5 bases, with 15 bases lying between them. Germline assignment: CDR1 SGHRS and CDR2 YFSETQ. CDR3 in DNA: TGCGCCAGCCGTTTACGGGGGGTTACTGAAGCTTTCTTT. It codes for CASRLRGVTEAFF. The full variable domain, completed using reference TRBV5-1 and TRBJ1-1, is KAGVTQTPRYLIKTRGQQVTLSCSPISGHRSVSWYQQTPGQGLQFLFEYFSETQRNKGNFPGRFSGRQFSNSRSEMNVSTLELGDSALYLCASRLRGVTEAFFGQGTRLTVV.

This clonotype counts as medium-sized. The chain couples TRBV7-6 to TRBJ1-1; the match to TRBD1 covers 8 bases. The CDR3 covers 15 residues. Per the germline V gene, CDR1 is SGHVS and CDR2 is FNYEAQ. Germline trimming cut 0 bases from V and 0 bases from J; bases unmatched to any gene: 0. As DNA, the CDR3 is TGTGCCAGCAGCTTAGCGGGACAGGTGAACACTGAAGCTTTCTTT. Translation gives CASSLAGQVNTEAFF.

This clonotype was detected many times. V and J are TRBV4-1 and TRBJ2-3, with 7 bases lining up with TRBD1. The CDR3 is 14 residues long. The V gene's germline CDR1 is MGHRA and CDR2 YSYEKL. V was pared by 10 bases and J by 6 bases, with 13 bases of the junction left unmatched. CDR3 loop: CATGPARQGDTQYF. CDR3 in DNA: TGCGCCACTGGACCCGCAAGACAGGGTGATACGCAGTATTTT.